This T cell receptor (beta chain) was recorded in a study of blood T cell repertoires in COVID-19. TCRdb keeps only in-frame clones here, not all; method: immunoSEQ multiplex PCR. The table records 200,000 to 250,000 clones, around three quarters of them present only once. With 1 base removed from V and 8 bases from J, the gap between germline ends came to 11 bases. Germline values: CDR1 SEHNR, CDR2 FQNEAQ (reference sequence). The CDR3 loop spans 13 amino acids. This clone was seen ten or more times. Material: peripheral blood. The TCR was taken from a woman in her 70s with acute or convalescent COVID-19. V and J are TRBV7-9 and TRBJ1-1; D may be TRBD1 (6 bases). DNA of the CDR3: TGTGCCAGCAGCTTAGTGCCCAGGGGCGAAGCTTTCTTT. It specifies CASSLVPRGEAFF.